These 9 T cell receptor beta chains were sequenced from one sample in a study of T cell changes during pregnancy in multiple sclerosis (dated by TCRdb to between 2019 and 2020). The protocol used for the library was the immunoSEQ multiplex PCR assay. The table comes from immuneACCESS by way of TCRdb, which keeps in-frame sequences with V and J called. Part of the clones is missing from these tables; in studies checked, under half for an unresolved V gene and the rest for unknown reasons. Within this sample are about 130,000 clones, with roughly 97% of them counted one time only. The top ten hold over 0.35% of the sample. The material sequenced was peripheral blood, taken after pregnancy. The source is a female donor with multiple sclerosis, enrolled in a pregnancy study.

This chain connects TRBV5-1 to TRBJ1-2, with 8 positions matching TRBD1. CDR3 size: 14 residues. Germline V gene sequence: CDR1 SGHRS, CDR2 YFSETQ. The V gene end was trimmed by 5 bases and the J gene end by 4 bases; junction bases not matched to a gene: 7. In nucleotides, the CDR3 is TGCGCCAGCAGATATGACAGGGGATTCTATGGCTACACCTTC. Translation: CASRYDRGFYGYTF.

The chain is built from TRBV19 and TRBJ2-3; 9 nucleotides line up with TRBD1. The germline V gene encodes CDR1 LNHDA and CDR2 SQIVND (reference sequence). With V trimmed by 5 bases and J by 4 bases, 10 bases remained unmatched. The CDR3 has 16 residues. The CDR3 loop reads CASSYLPGQGSDTQYF. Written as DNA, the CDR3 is TGTGCCAGTAGTTACTTACCGGGACAGGGTTCAGATACGCAGTATTTT.

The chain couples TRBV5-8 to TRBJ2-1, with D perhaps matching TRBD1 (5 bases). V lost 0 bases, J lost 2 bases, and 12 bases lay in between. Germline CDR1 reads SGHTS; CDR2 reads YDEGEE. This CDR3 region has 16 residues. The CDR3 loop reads CASSLALRQTYNEQFF. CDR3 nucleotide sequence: TGTGCCAGCAGCTTGGCCTTGAGACAGACCTACAATGAGCAGTTCTTC.

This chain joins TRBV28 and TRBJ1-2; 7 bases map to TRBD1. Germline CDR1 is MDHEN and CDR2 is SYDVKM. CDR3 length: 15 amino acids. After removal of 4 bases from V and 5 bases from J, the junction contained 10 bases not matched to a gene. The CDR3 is CASSSGWGQIYGYTF. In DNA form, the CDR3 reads TGTGCCAGCAGTTCTGGCTGGGGACAGATTTATGGCTACACCTTC.

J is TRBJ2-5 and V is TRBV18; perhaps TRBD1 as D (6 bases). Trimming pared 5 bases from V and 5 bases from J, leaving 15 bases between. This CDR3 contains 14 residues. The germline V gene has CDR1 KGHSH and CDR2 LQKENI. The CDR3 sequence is CASSSGQTPETQYF. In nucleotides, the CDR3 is TGTGCCAGCTCAAGCGGACAGACGCCTGAGACCCAGTACTTC.

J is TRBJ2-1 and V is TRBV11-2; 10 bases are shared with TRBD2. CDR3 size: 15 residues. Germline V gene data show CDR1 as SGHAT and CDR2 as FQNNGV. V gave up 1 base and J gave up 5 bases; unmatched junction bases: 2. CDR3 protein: CASSLGLAGHNEQFF. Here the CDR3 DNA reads TGTGCCAGCAGCTTAGGACTAGCGGGCCACAATGAGCAGTTCTTC.

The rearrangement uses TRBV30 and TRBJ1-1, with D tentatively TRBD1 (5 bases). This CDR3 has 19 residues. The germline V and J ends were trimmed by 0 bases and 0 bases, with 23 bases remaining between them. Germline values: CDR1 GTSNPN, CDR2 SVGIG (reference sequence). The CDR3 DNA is TGTGCCTGGAGTGTATGGAGAGGAGACAGCAGAGCCATGAACACTGAAGCTTTCTTT. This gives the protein CAWSVWRGDSRAMNTEAFF.

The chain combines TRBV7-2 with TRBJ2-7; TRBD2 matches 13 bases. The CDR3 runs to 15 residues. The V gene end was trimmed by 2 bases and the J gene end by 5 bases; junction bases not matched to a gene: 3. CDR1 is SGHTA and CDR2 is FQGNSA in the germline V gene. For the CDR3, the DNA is TGTGCCAGCAGCTTAACTAGCGGGAGGGTCCACGAGCAGTACTTC. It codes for CASSLTSGRVHEQYF.

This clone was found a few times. The CDR3 DNA reads as TGCGCCAGCAGCCTTACGGACAGGGGTAACACTGAAGCTTTCTTT. Amino acids: CASSLTDRGNTEAFF. V is TRBV4-1 and J is TRBJ1-1; 9 bases are a match to TRBD1. The length of the CDR3 is 15 residues. Per the germline V gene, CDR1 is MGHRA and CDR2 is YSYEKL. The J segment lost 2 bases and the V segment lost 4 bases, leaving 5 bases of the junction unmatched.